This entry features one T cell receptor (beta chain) sequence. V lost 4 bases to trimming and J lost 4 bases; unmatched junction nucleotides: 8. The length of the CDR3 is 15 residues. Germline CDR1 SGHRS, CDR2 YFSETQ. This sample stems from a study of Ad26.COV2.S vaccination and SARS-CoV-2 variants. Specified treatment: about 20 received Ad26.COV2.S at low or high dose, single or two shots; several received placebo; per-sample allocation not given. Sampling happened 63 days after the first vaccine or placebo injection. Profiled with immunoSEQ multiplex PCR; TCRdb holds only in-frame clones, not every one. The sample has about 350,000 clones, 80% to 90% seen once.

V is TRBV5-1 and J is TRBJ2-5; 9 bases match TRBD1. This clonotype was sampled from a person between 18 and 65 years old who received the Ad26.COV2.S COVID-19 vaccine or a placebo. Sequenced here: peripheral blood, sampled in a trial of Ad26.COV2.S vaccine versus placebo. This chain's CDR3 is CASSTQGALVETQYF. The CDR3 DNA sequence: TGCGCCAGCAGCACACAGGGGGCGTTAGTAGAGACCCAGTACTTC.